One sample yielded the 4 T cell receptor beta chains listed below, sequenced in a study of T cells in Graves' hyperthyroidism and ophthalmopathy. RNA transcripts yielded amplified TCR beta CDR3 regions. Primed by the HTBI set, a first-round RT-PCR was run on the TCR CDR3. TCRdb re-called the multiplex PCR reads through MiXCR, storing one row per CDR3 protein. In the table there are roughly 500,000 distinct CDR3 sequences, 40% to 55% of which are singletons. The sample taken for sequencing was peripheral blood or thyroid tissue (not recorded which). These receptors all come from an adult woman with Graves' disease, either hyperthyroidism or ophthalmopathy (not recorded which).

The J gene is TRBJ2-5, the V gene TRBV7-2; TRBD2 is a possible D gene (6 bases). Trimming pared 3 bases from V and 5 bases from J, leaving 13 bases between. This CDR3 is 14 amino acids long. The germline gives CDR1 SGHTA, CDR2 FQGNSA. The CDR3 DNA sequence: TGTGCCAGCAGCTTGGGGGGTCGGGCGGAGACCCAGTACTTC. It specifies CASSLGGRAETQYF.

The V call is TRBV2, the J call TRBJ2-5, with TRBD1 identical over 8 bases. The CDR3 covers 16 residues. Germline CDR1 SNHLY, CDR2 FYNNEI. V trimming: 8 bases; J trimming: 5 bases; junction bases outside the gene matches: 16. CDR3 region: CASGKTGTGPGETQYF. CDR3 nucleotide sequence: TGTGCCAGCGGAAAGACCGGGACAGGCCCCGGGGAGACCCAGTACTTC.

This clonotype showed up many times. This chain joins TRBV5-8 and TRBJ2-7; perhaps TRBD1 as D (5 bases). With 2 bases removed from V and 0 bases from J, the gap between germline ends came to 12 bases. Germline V lookup: CDR1 SGHTS, CDR2 YDEGEE. The CDR3 spans 15 residues. CDR3 coding DNA: TGTGCCAGCAGCTTTTCAGGGTCCTACTCCTACGAGCAGTACTTC. Translating gives CASSFSGSYSYEQYF.

This clonotype was counted at least ten times. This rearrangement joins TRBV20-1 to TRBJ2-7; 9 nucleotides match TRBD1. The germline V gene has CDR1 DFQATT and CDR2 SNEGSKA (reference sequence). The CDR3 length is 13 residues. J lost 5 bases, V lost 5 bases, and 7 bases had no gene match. CDR3 residues: CSAPGTGRHEQYF. The CDR3 nucleotides are TGCAGTGCTCCCGGGACAGGGAGACACGAGCAGTACTTC.